This is a list of T cell receptor beta chains from one sample in a study of regulatory T cells in long-lasting Graves disease. One entry per CDR3 protein results from TCRdb running MiXCR on the multiplex PCR reads. The sample includes 400,000 to 550,000 distinct CDR3 sequences, around 14% of them seen just once. The data also belong to a second study, concerning T cells in Graves' hyperthyroidism and ophthalmopathy.

The source material was peripheral blood mononuclear cells (PBMCs), sampled at new diagnosis, from a patient treated with antithyroid drugs. The receptor set was obtained from a woman under 40 with Graves disease. Each CDR3 is given with its conserved first and last residue. The order of the fields is CDR3 length, V gene, J gene, D gene, clone size, CDR3 DNA, CDR3 protein. The D gene is left open where the match is weak. The size entry is marked missing in some rows and otherwise reads once, few, many or a size class.

16	TRBV6-1	TRBJ2-1	NA	many	TGTGCCAGCAGACAAAGGGCTATTGGAGGGTACAATGAGCAGTTCTTC	CASRQRAIGGYNEQFF
13	TRBV27	TRBJ2-1	TRBD1	few	TGTGCCAGCGGACAGGGTCCCCACAATGAGCAGTTCTTC	CASGQGPHNEQFF
12	TRBV6-1	TRBJ2-5	NA	NA	TGTGCCAGCAGGTTGGGCCAAGAGACCCAGTACTTC	CASRLGQETQYF
12	TRBV24-1	TRBJ2-3	NA	NA	TGTGCCACCTCACAAGCGACAGATACGCAGTATTTT	CATSQATDTQYF
15	TRBV20-1	TRBJ2-1	NA	few	TGCAGTAACCTTGGGCGGACTGATACCTACAATGAGCAGTTCTTC	CSNLGRTDTYNEQFF
15	TRBV12-3/TRBV12-4	TRBJ2-1	TRBD2	NA	TGTGCCAGCACCCCGGGACTAGCGGCCTACAATGAGCAGTTCTTC	CASTPGLAAYNEQFF
14	TRBV2	TRBJ1-6	NA	many	TGTGCCAGCAGGTGGGAGTTCGGAAATTCACCCCTCCACTTT	CASRWEFGNSPLHF
14	TRBV27	TRBJ2-1	TRBD1	many	TGTGCCAGCAGTTCGACAGGGGGCTGGAATGAGCAGTTCTTC	CASSSTGGWNEQFF
14	TRBV24-1	TRBJ2-7	NA	NA	TGTGCCACCTCCGACGTACAGGGACCTGCCGAGCAGTACTTC	CATSDVQGPAEQYF
14	TRBV27	TRBJ1-6	NA	few	TGTGCCAGCAGTTTAATAGGGGGTGGTTCACCCCTCCACTTT	CASSLIGGGSPLHF
16	TRBV7-7	TRBJ2-1	NA	NA	TGTGCTAGCAGCTTAGACGTGGGAGGCCCTGTCAATGAGCAGTTCTTC	CASSLDVGGPVNEQFF
17	TRBV27	TRBJ2-3	TRBD2	many	TGTGCCAGCAGAGGGACTAGCGGGATGATGGGTGCAGATACGCAGTATTTT	CASRGTSGMMGADTQYF
14	TRBV29-1	TRBJ1-2	NA	many	TGCAGCGTTGAAGTACCCCTATTGAACTATGGCTACACCTTC	CSVEVPLLNYGYTF
16	TRBV11-2	TRBJ2-7	TRBD2	many	TGTGCCAGCAGCCCAGGACTAGCGGGAGGTTACTACGAGCAGTACTTC	CASSPGLAGGYYEQYF
16	TRBV14	TRBJ2-1	TRBD2	many	TGTGCCAGCAGCTCCCAAGCGGGAGGGCCAGTCAATGAGCGGTTCTTC	CASSSQAGGPVNERFF
13	TRBV6-5	TRBJ1-5	NA	few	TGTGCCAGCAGTTACACCTTTGGGCAGCCCCAGCATTTT	CASSYTFGQPQHF
13	TRBV20-1	TRBJ2-1	NA	many	TGCAGTGCTAGTCCCTGGACATACAATGAGCAGTTCTTC	CSASPWTYNEQFF
15	TRBV5-1	TRBJ2-1	TRBD1	many	TGCGCCAGCAGTCTCGGACAGGGGGCACTCGGTGAGCAGTTCTTC	CASSLGQGALGEQFF
18	TRBV18	TRBJ2-2	NA	few	TGTGCCAGCTCACCCCAGGCCGCAGGGGCGATTAACACCGGGGAGCTGTTTTTT	CASSPQAAGAINTGELFF
16	TRBV7-2	TRBJ1-5	TRBD1	many	TGTGCCAGCAGCTTAACCGGGACAGGGGGCAATCAGCCCCAGCATTTT	CASSLTGTGGNQPQHF
15	TRBV6-1	TRBJ2-1	NA	NA	TGTGCCAGCAGTGAAGCGGGTATCACCAACAATGAGCAGTTCTTC	CASSEAGITNNEQFF
13	TRBV9	TRBJ2-7	NA	many	TGTGCCAGCAGCCCAAGGGCGGGGAACGAGCAGTACTTC	CASSPRAGNEQYF
16	TRBV28	TRBJ2-7	NA	NA	TGTGCCAGCAGTCTCCCCTCGGGACTGCTGTCCTACGAGCAGTACTTC	CASSLPSGLLSYEQYF
15	TRBV14	TRBJ2-7	TRBD1	few	TGTGCCAGCAGCCAAGGGACGGACAGGGGGAACGAGCAGTACTTC	CASSQGTDRGNEQYF
13	TRBV14	TRBJ1-2	NA	NA	TGTGCCAGCAGCCAAGATCAAGGGGCTGGCTACACCTTC	CASSQDQGAGYTF
17	TRBV2	TRBJ2-1	TRBD2	many	TGTGCCAATATACGTGCGGGACTAGCGGGAGATGTGGTTGAGCAGTTCTTC	CANIRAGLAGDVVEQFF
12	TRBV30	TRBJ2-3	NA	many	TGTGCCTGGAGTATCGGCCTGGATACGCAGTATTTT	CAWSIGLDTQYF
15	TRBV12-3/TRBV12-4	TRBJ2-3	NA	many	TGTGCCAGCAGTTTCCCACCTAGGGGCACAGATACGCAGTATTTT	CASSFPPRGTDTQYF
15	TRBV6-1	TRBJ1-1	TRBD1	many	TGTGCCAGCAGAGAGGGGACAGGGGGGAACACTGAAGCTTTCTTT	CASREGTGGNTEAFF
16	TRBV28	TRBJ1-5	NA	NA	TGTGCCAGCAGTGAGGCGACCAAGGGTGGCAATCAGCCCCAGCATTTT	CASSEATKGGNQPQHF
13	TRBV20-1	TRBJ2-7	NA	many	TGCAGTGCTCCCACAGGGGGGGCCTACGAGCAGTACTTC	CSAPTGGAYEQYF
16	TRBV5-8	TRBJ1-5	TRBD1	many	TGTGCCAGCAGCTTGGGGACAGGGACTAGCAATCAGCCCCAGCATTTT	CASSLGTGTSNQPQHF
12	TRBV11-2	TRBJ2-7	NA	many	TGTGCCAGCAGCTTAGAGGTGGTCGAGCAGTACTTC	CASSLEVVEQYF
12	TRBV29-1	TRBJ2-3	NA	few	TGCAGCGTTGGTGAGGTGGCGGATACGCAGTATTTT	CSVGEVADTQYF
21	TRBV11-3	TRBJ2-1	TRBD2	many	TGTGCCAGCAGCTTAAGGTGGTTGGGCACCGATATCAGCGGGAGGGCCTATGAGCAGTTCTTC	CASSLRWLGTDISGRAYEQFF
15	TRBV12-3/TRBV12-4	TRBJ1-5	TRBD1	many	TGTGCCAGCAGTTTACAGGCCGACAGGGGACAGCCCCAGCATTTT	CASSLQADRGQPQHF
13	TRBV7-9	TRBJ1-1	TRBD1	few	TGTGCCAGCAGCCACACAGGGGCCACTGAAGCTTTCTTT	CASSHTGATEAFF
11	TRBV7-9	TRBJ2-1	NA	many	TGTGCCAGCAGCGACCAAGGGGAGCAGTTCTTC	CASSDQGEQFF
17	TRBV2	TRBJ2-4	NA	many	TGTGCCAGCAGTGGAGTTATCGGAGGACTAGCCAAAAACATTCAGTACTTC	CASSGVIGGLAKNIQYF
16	TRBV20-1	TRBJ2-3	TRBD2	NA	TGCAGTGCTAGAGATGGACTGGCGGGAGGTTCAGATACGCAGTATTTT	CSARDGLAGGSDTQYF
14	TRBV3-1	TRBJ1-4	NA	many	TGTGCCAGCAGCCAGTGGACACTTAATGAAAAACTGTTTTTT	CASSQWTLNEKLFF
14	TRBV20-1	TRBJ2-4	NA	NA	TGCAGTGCTAGAGTTGGGGGGGCCAAAAACGTTCAGTACTTC	CSARVGGAKNVQYF
14	TRBV18	TRBJ1-3	NA	many	TGTGCCAGCTCACCACCGCGTGTCGGAAACACCATATATTTT	CASSPPRVGNTIYF
14	TRBV10-3	TRBJ1-1	NA	NA	TGTGCCATCAGTGGGGTATCGAGGGACACTGAAGCTTTCTTT	CAISGVSRDTEAFF
17	TRBV5-1	TRBJ2-4	TRBD2	NA	TGCGCCAGCAGCCTAACCGGACTAGCGGGAGCCTGGGACATTCAGTACTTC	CASSLTGLAGAWDIQYF
17	TRBV6-1	TRBJ2-1	NA	NA	TGTGCCAGCCTCGTGAATCCGGGGCTCGCCAGGGGCAATGAGCAGTTCTTC	CASLVNPGLARGNEQFF
21	TRBV7-9	TRBJ2-1	TRBD2	few	TGTGCCAGCAGACCCTTCCTAGCGGGAGGACCTACGACCAGCTCCTACAATGAGCAGTTCTTC	CASRPFLAGGPTTSSYNEQFF
14	TRBV6-2/TRBV6-3	TRBJ2-3	NA	few	TGTGCCAGCAGTTGGCGGGACACCCAAGATACGCAGTATTTT	CASSWRDTQDTQYF
20	TRBV24-1	TRBJ2-1	TRBD2	NA	TGTGCCACCAGTGATTCCGGGACTAGCGGGAGGGTGCGCTCCTACAATGAGCAGTTCTTC	CATSDSGTSGRVRSYNEQFF
12	TRBV28	TRBJ2-7	NA	NA	TGTGCCAGCAGGGGCACAGTTTACGAGCAGTACTTC	CASRGTVYEQYF
11	TRBV27	TRBJ2-2	NA	many	TGTGCCAGCAGTTCCGCCGGGGAGCTGTTTTTT	CASSSAGELFF
14	TRBV30	TRBJ1-1	NA	many	TGTGCCTGGAGTGTACGGGGGACCAACACTGAAGCTTTCTTT	CAWSVRGTNTEAFF
15	TRBV20-1	TRBJ2-3	TRBD2	many	TGCAGTGCTAGTGTGCGGGAGGGCTTTTCGGATACGCAGTATTTT	CSASVREGFSDTQYF
13	TRBV29-1	TRBJ1-3	TRBD1	many	TGCAGCGGCGGGACAGCGGCTGGAAACACCATATATTTT	CSGGTAAGNTIYF
13	TRBV7-3	TRBJ2-1	TRBD2	many	TGTGCCAGCAGCCCCGGGACTAGCAATGAGCAGTTCTTC	CASSPGTSNEQFF